Here is one T cell receptor (beta chain) with its context. Its antigen is not identified. The germline V and J ends were trimmed by 6 bases and 8 bases, with 19 bases remaining between them. The CDR3 has 14 residues. The germline CDR1 and CDR2 sequences are MNHEY and SVGAGI. The sample comes from a study of follicular helper T cells after annual influenza vaccination. Across the whole study: Across the 2013-2014, 2014-2015 and 2015-2016 vaccination seasons, some subjects were resampled.

Study-level points and caveats: Each annual vaccination recalled recurring oligoclonal ICOS+CD38+ cTfh clonotypes.

Using immunoSEQ multiplex PCR, the repertoire was profiled, and TCRdb retains in-frame clones only, with some absent. The data show 9,000 or so clones, about 83% seen once. Indicated time point: 2013-2014 season, 7 days after vaccination. Community-dwelling subjects without influenza vaccination in the prior 6 months were enrolled. Vaccine contraindications, substance abuse, HIV/AIDS, active malignancy and active illness excluded donors. The chain recombines TRBV6-5 with TRBJ1-2; D unclear. The TCR originated in an adult who received the influenza vaccine. This specimen was CXCR5+ CD38- circulating T follicular helper cells from blood, taken 7 days after influenza vaccination. The sample's subset: circulating Tfh, non-naive CD4+CXCR5+PD-1+ (ICOS+CD38+ or ICOS-CD38-). CDR3 region: CASRQDGKAHGYTF. The DNA for the CDR3 is TGTGCCAGCAGGCAGGACGGGAAGGCCCACGGCTACACCTTC.